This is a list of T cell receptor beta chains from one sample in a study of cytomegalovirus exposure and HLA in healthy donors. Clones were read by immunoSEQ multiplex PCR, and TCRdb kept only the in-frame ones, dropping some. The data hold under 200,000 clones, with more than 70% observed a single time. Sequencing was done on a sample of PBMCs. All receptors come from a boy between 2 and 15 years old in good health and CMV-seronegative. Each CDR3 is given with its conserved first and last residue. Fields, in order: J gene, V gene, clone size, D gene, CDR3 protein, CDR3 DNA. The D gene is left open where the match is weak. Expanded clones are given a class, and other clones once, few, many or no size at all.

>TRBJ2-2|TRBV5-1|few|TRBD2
CASSIGTSGTGELFF
TGCGCCAGCAGCATAGGGACTAGCGGCACCGGGGAGCTGTTTTTT
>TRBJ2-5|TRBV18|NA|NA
CASSPGDTPYQETQYF
TGTGCCAGCTCACCAGGGGACACACCGTACCAAGAGACCCAGTACTTC
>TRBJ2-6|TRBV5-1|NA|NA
CASSLRGGQLSGANVLTF
TGCGCCAGCAGCTTGAGGGGGGGTCAACTCTCTGGGGCCAACGTCCTGACTTTC
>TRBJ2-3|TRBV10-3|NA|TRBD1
CAIRDPGQGSDTQYF
TGTGCCATCAGAGATCCGGGACAGGGATCAGATACGCAGTATTTT
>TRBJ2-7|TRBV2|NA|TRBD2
CASSATSREQYF
TGTGCCAGCAGCGCGACTAGCCGCGAGCAGTACTTC
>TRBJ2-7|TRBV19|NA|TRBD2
CASSMGLAFYEQYF
TGTGCCAGTAGTATGGGACTAGCTTTCTACGAGCAGTACTTC
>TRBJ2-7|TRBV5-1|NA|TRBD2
CASSLERGRADEQYF
TGCGCCAGCAGCTTGGAGCGAGGGAGGGCCGACGAGCAGTACTTC
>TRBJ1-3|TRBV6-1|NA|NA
CASSEGRQGTSGNTIYF
TGTGCCAGCAGTGAAGGCAGGCAGGGGACCTCTGGAAACACCATATATTTT
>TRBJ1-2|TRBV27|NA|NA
CASSPGGGANYGYTF
TGTGCCAGCAGCCCCGGTGGAGGGGCTAACTATGGCTACACCTTC
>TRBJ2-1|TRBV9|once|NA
CASSVAAGYYNEQFF
TGTGCCAGCAGCGTAGCGGCAGGCTATTACAATGAGCAGTTCTTC
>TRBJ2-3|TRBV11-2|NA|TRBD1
CASSLDRDPDTQYF
TGTGCCAGCAGCTTGGACAGGGACCCAGATACGCAGTATTTT
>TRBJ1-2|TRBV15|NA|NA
CATSRDSSGYTF
TGTGCCACCAGCAGAGATAGTTCTGGCTACACCTTC
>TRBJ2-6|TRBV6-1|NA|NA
CASSERGWGVSGANVLTF
TGTGCCAGCAGTGAAAGAGGGTGGGGGGTCTCTGGGGCCAACGTCCTGACTTTC
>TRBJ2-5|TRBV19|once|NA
CASSILRQAGEETQYF
TGTGCCAGTAGTATTCTTAGACAGGCCGGAGAAGAGACCCAGTACTTC
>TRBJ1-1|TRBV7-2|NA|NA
CASNDDRNTEAFF
TGTGCCAGCAACGACGACAGGAACACTGAAGCTTTCTTT
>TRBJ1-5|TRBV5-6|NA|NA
CASIINQPQHF
TGTGCCAGCATCATCAATCAGCCCCAGCATTTT
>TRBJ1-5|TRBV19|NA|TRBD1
CASGYRGSNQPQHF
TGTGCCAGTGGATACAGGGGTAGCAATCAGCCCCAGCATTTT
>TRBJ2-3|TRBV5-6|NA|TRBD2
CASSLTSGSYTQYF
TGTGCCAGCAGCTTGACTAGCGGGAGTTATACGCAGTATTTT
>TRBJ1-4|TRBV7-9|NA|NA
CASSRGAGTNEKLFF
TGTGCCAGCAGCCGAGGGGCAGGGACAAATGAAAAACTGTTTTTT
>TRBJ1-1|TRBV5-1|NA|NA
CASSFLGGNTEAFF
TGCGCCAGCAGCTTTCTTGGCGGGAACACTGAAGCTTTCTTT
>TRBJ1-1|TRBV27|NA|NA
CASSLQGNTEAFF
TGTGCCAGCAGTTTGCAGGGGAACACTGAAGCTTTCTTT
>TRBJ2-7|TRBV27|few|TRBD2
CASSILAGGLYEQYF
TGTGCCAGCAGTATTCTAGCGGGAGGGCTCTACGAGCAGTACTTC
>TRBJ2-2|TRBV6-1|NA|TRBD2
CASGGRLADTGELFF
TGTGCCAGCGGGGGGAGACTAGCGGACACCGGGGAGCTGTTTTTT
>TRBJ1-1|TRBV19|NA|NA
CASVDAGREAFF
TGTGCCAGCGTCGATGCGGGGAGAGAAGCTTTCTTT
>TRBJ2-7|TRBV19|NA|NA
CASSPRLPLYEQYF
TGTGCCAGTAGCCCACGACTACCACTCTACGAGCAGTACTTC
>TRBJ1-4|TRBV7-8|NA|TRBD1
CASSSPGQGDEKLFF
TGTGCCAGCAGCTCCCCGGGACAGGGGGATGAAAAACTGTTTTTT
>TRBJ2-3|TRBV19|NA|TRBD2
CASSTQSGMYTDTQYF
TGTGCCAGTAGTACCCAAAGCGGGATGTATACAGATACGCAGTATTTT
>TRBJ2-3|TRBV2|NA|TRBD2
CASSYELAGVTDTQYF
TGTGCCAGCAGTTACGAACTAGCGGGAGTTACAGATACGCAGTATTTT
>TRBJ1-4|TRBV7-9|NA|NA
CASSSRGGDNEKLFF
TGTGCCAGCAGCTCTCGGGGGGGCGATAATGAAAAACTGTTTTTT
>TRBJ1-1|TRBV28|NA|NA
CASSLLGYRDGNTEAFF
TGTGCCAGCAGTTTATTGGGATACAGGGATGGGAACACTGAAGCTTTCTTT
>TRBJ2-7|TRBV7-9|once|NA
CASSTTYEQYF
TGTGCCAGCAGCACAACCTACGAGCAGTACTTC
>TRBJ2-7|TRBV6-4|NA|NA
CASSAERDYEQYF
TGTGCCAGCAGTGCCGAGAGGGACTACGAGCAGTACTTC
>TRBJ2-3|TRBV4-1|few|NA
CASSQEAKGEGHYTQYF
TGCGCCAGCAGCCAAGAGGCCAAGGGGGAGGGCCATTATACGCAGTATTTT
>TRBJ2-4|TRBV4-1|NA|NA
CASSQLYPGSRRNIQYF
TGCGCCAGCAGCCAACTTTATCCCGGGAGTAGGAGGAACATTCAGTACTTC
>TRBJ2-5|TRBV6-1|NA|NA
CASTATVYGQETQYF
TGTGCCAGCACCGCGACAGTATATGGACAAGAGACCCAGTACTTC